What follows are 31 T cell receptor beta chains derived from one specimen sequenced in a study of cytomegalovirus exposure and HLA in healthy donors. Primers for the PCR totalled 60 Vbeta and 13 Jbeta. Sequencing used immunoSEQ multiplex PCR; TCRdb keeps in-frame clones, though not all of them. Of fewer than 110,000 clones listed, around 73% are singletons. Sequencing was done on a sample of PBMCs. These TCRs come from a man younger than 40 in good health and CMV-seronegative.

The chain carries TRBV5-5 and TRBJ2-7; D is perhaps TRBD1 (5 bases). This CDR3 comprises 13 residues. The V gene lost 1 base and the J gene lost 5 bases, with 10 bases spanning the gap. CDR1 SGHKS and CDR2 YYEKEE come from the germline V gene (reference sequence). In nucleotides, the CDR3 is TGTGCCAGCAGCTTGAGCAGGGATCACGAGCAGTACTTC. It is translated as CASSLSRDHEQYF.

The chain recombines TRBV6-1 with TRBJ1-1, with 7 bases identical to TRBD1. The germline CDR1 and CDR2 sequences are MNHNS and SASEGT. The junction had 4 bases not matched to a gene; V was cut back by 5 bases and J by 1 base. This CDR3 comprises 14 residues. The CDR3 spells CASSHTGENTEAFF. For the CDR3, the DNA is TGTGCCAGCAGTCATACAGGGGAGAACACTGAAGCTTTCTTT.

This clone was observed a few times. The rearrangement links TRBV21-1 to TRBJ2-1; the tabulated D call, TRBD2, remains unverified against the DNA. TRBV21-1 is noted as a pseudogene. The CDR3 spans 17 residues. CDR3 nucleotide sequence: TGTGCCAGCAGCAAAGTAACAGCGGGACCCCCTAAACATGAGCAGTTCTTC. Its translation is CASSKVTAGPPKHEQFF.

This chain connects TRBV10-3 to TRBJ2-3, with a weak D call TRBD1 (5 bases). Germline V gives CDR1 ENHRY, CDR2 SYGVKD. This CDR3 is 14 amino acids long. Trimming stripped 6 bases from V and 3 bases from J, with 13 bases between. The CDR3 DNA follows: TGTGCCATCAGGGGGCCGTTGGCAACAGATACGCAGTATTTT. Translated: CAIRGPLATDTQYF.

CDR3 coding DNA: TGTGCCAGCAGTCCCGGGACTTTTTACAATGAGCAGTTCTTC. Translating gives CASSPGTFYNEQFF. The chain links TRBV28 to TRBJ2-1; D is perhaps TRBD2 (6 bases). V was shortened by 5 bases and J by 4 bases, with 12 bases between the two germline ends. CDR1 and CDR2 (germline): MDHEN, SYDVKM. The length of the CDR3 is 14 residues.

This chain links TRBV7-3 with TRBJ2-1; 7 bases align to TRBD2. With V trimmed by 5 bases and J by 5 bases, 6 bases remained unmatched. This CDR3 comprises 14 residues. The V gene's germline CDR1 is SGHTA and CDR2 FQGTGA. CDR3 DNA: TGTGCCAGCAGCGAAGGGACTACAAACAATGAGCAGTTCTTC. As protein: CASSEGTTNNEQFF.

This clone was picked up a small number of times. The chain recombines TRBV29-1 with TRBJ2-1; a possible D gene is TRBD2 (5 bases). The CDR3 sequence is 16 residues long. Germline assignment: CDR1 SQVTM and CDR2 ANQGSEA. The V gene lost 1 base and the J gene lost 4 bases, with 17 bases spanning the gap. The CDR3 DNA reads TGCAGCGTTGAAGCCCCGACTGTAGGGAGTTACAATGAGCAGTTCTTC. Translating it yields CSVEAPTVGSYNEQFF.

The chain has TRBV6-4 and TRBJ2-3; TRBD2 aligns across 8 bases. V was pared by 2 bases and J by 4 bases, with 5 bases of the junction left unmatched. The V gene's germline CDR1 is MRHNA and CDR2 SNTAGT. CDR3 length equals 15 residues. CDR3 coding DNA: TGTGCCAGCAGTGACCGAGCGGGGGCCGCAGATACGCAGTATTTT. Its translation is CASSDRAGAADTQYF.

This clone was seen a single time. The chain joins TRBV5-1 to TRBJ2-3; 12 bases map to TRBD2. This CDR3 is 16 amino acids long. The junction had 6 bases not matched to a gene; V was cut back by 4 bases and J by 3 bases. Germline V gene data show CDR1 as SGHRS and CDR2 as YFSETQ. As DNA, the CDR3 is TGCGCCAGCAGCCCAAACGGACTAGCGGGGACAGATACGCAGTATTTT. Protein: CASSPNGLAGTDTQYF.

The rearrangement joins TRBV7-9 to TRBJ1-4; 8 bases are a match to TRBD1. The V segment lost 5 bases and the J segment 6 bases; nucleotides outside the gene matches: 8. Germline V gene sequence: CDR1 SEHNR, CDR2 FQNEAQ (reference sequence). This CDR3 has 15 amino acids. The CDR3 nucleotides are TGTGCCAGCAGCATACCGGGACAGGCGTATGAAAAACTGTTTTTT. It specifies CASSIPGQAYEKLFF.

The chain carries TRBV10-2 and TRBJ2-2, with 7 nucleotides matching TRBD1. V dropped 6 bases and J dropped 3; count of bases not matched to a gene: 4. Germline CDR1 and CDR2: WSHSY and SAAADI. CDR3 size: 14 residues. CDR3 in DNA: TGCGCCAGCAGGACAGGGCGGTACACCGGGGAGCTGTTTTTT. Translated: CASRTGRYTGELFF.

The chain has TRBV29-1 and TRBJ2-7; tentatively, D is TRBD2 (6 bases). Between the trimmed V and J ends, which lost 2 bases and 8 bases, there was a span of 19 bases. The CDR3 covers 14 residues. CDR1 and CDR2 from the germline V gene are SQVTM and ANQGSEA. In DNA form, the CDR3 reads TGCAGCGTTGAAAGGGCGGGACGTCCCCCCCAGCAGTACTTC. Protein sequence: CSVERAGRPPQQYF.

The chain has TRBV28 and TRBJ2-3, with D possibly matching TRBD2 (6 bases). The CDR3 is 12 residues long. Trimming stripped 8 bases from V and 0 bases from J, with 6 bases between. Germline V gene data show CDR1 as MDHEN and CDR2 as SYDVKM. The CDR3 protein is CASGTSTDTQYF. The CDR3 region has the DNA TGTGCCAGCGGGACTAGCACAGATACGCAGTATTTT.

The chain joins TRBV6-1 to TRBJ2-1, with 9 bases matching TRBD1. Germline V gene data show CDR1 as MNHNS and CDR2 as SASEGT. This CDR3 is built from 15 residues. The ends lost 3 bases at V and 5 bases at J; junction bases unmatched: 5. The CDR3 is CASSDGTGMNNEQFF. For the CDR3, the DNA is TGTGCCAGCAGTGATGGGACAGGGATGAACAATGAGCAGTTCTTC.

The chain uses TRBV29-1 and TRBJ1-2; a possible D gene is TRBD1 (6 bases). With 6 bases removed from V and 3 bases from J, the gap between germline ends came to 11 bases. This CDR3 spans 12 amino acids. The germline CDR1 and CDR2 sequences are SQVTM and ANQGSEA. The CDR3 protein is CSVIQGDYGYTF. CDR3 bases: TGCAGCGTAATACAGGGAGACTATGGCTACACCTTC. The full variable domain, with the rest looked up from reference TRBV29-1 and TRBJ1-2, is SAVISQKPSRDICQRGTSLTIQCQVDSQVTMMFWYRQQPGQSLTLIATANQGSEATYESGFVIDKFPISRPNLTFSTLTVSNMSPEDSSIYLCSVIQGDYGYTFGSGTRLTVV.

This chain joins TRBV11-2 and TRBJ1-1; D not certain. V dropped 3 bases and J dropped 1 base, with 3 bases sitting between them. Germline V CDR1 and CDR2: SGHAT, FQNNGV. The CDR3 sequence is 12 residues long. The chain's CDR3 is CASSFQNTEAFF. Here the CDR3 DNA reads TGTGCCAGCAGCTTCCAGAACACTGAAGCTTTCTTT. The whole variable domain, filled in from reference TRBV11-2 and TRBJ1-1, reads EAGVAQSPRYKIIEKRQSVAFWCNPISGHATLYWYQQILGQGPKLLIQFQNNGVVDDSQLPKDRFSAERLKGVDSTLKIQPAKLEDSAVYLCASSFQNTEAFFGQGTRLTVV.

The chain is built from TRBV28 and TRBJ2-3; 8 bases agree with TRBD2. Germline-derived CDR1 and CDR2 are MDHEN and SYDVKM. The ends lost 5 bases at V and 1 base at J; junction bases unmatched: 5. This CDR3 is built from 15 residues. CDR3 sequence reads: CASSLAGWGTDTQYF. CDR3 coding DNA: TGTGCCAGCAGTCTAGCGGGTTGGGGCACAGATACGCAGTATTTT.

The rearrangement joins TRBV7-9 to TRBJ1-4; 9 nucleotides agree with TRBD1. The CDR3 length is 15 residues. CDR1 SEHNR and CDR2 FQNEAQ come from the germline V gene (reference sequence). Trimming removed 1 base from V and 10 bases from J; junction bases left unmatched: 7. The CDR3 nucleotides are TGTGCCAGCAGCTTAGGGGACAGGGATCATGCAAAACTGTTTTTT. Amino acid sequence: CASSLGDRDHAKLFF.

This clone was observed a handful of times. The rearrangement joins TRBV19 to TRBJ2-1; possibly TRBD1 for D (5 bases). CDR1 LNHDA and CDR2 SQIVND come from the germline V gene (reference sequence). The ends were cut back, 3 bases at V and 6 bases at J, with 9 bases in the middle. The CDR3 spans 13 residues. This CDR3 is CASSIQGPNEQFF. CDR3 coding DNA: TGTGCCAGTAGTATTCAGGGTCCCAATGAGCAGTTCTTC.

V usage is TRBV10-3 and J usage is TRBJ2-1; 13 bases are shared with TRBD2. After removal of 3 bases from V and 5 bases from J, the junction contained 10 bases not matched to a gene. Germline V gene lookup returns CDR1 ENHRY and CDR2 SYGVKD. The CDR3 is 18 residues long. The CDR3 DNA sequence: TGTGCCATCAGTGACACGAGACTAGCGGGAGGAACCCACAATGAGCAGTTCTTC. The encoded protein is CAISDTRLAGGTHNEQFF.

The gene calls are TRBV6-1 and TRBJ2-7, with TRBD1 identical over 9 bases. Trimming cost V 6 bases and J 3 bases; bases outside gene matches: 6. Per the germline V gene, CDR1 is MNHNS and CDR2 is SASEGT. The CDR3 has 14 amino acids. CDR3 protein: CASSAGTGNYEQYF. DNA for the CDR3: TGTGCCAGCAGCGCCGGGACAGGGAACTACGAGCAGTACTTC.

V and J are TRBV4-1 and TRBJ2-7; 8 bases line up with TRBD2. CDR1 and CDR2 from the germline V gene are MGHRA and YSYEKL. The CDR3 is 16 amino acids. V gave up 0 bases and J gave up 7 bases; unmatched junction bases: 11. The CDR3 DNA is TGCGCCAGCAGCCAAGATAATGATAGCGGGGCATTTGAGCAGTACTTC. Translating it yields CASSQDNDSGAFEQYF.

The rearrangement joins TRBV30 to TRBJ1-2; the match to TRBD1 covers 7 bases. This CDR3 spans 13 amino acids. Germline CDR1 reads GTSNPN; CDR2 reads SVGIG (reference sequence). The V and J ends lost 1 base and 4 bases, in that order; junction bases with no gene match: 3. CDR3 sequence: CAWSANRGYGYTF. CDR3 DNA: TGTGCCTGGAGTGCAAACAGGGGCTATGGCTACACCTTC.

The rearrangement links TRBV30 to TRBJ2-7, with 9 nucleotides matching TRBD1. J gave up 3 bases and V 2 bases, and 5 bases lay outside the gene matches. The CDR3 runs to 14 residues. Germline CDR1 reads GTSNPN; CDR2 reads SVGIG (reference sequence). The CDR3 region is CAWSLPGQGYEQYF. DNA of the CDR3: TGTGCCTGGAGTTTACCGGGACAGGGCTACGAGCAGTACTTC. Using reference TRBV30 and TRBJ2-7 for the parts outside the CDR3, the full variable domain is SQTIHQWPATLVQPVGSPLSLECTVEGTSNPNLYWYRQAAGRGLQLLFYSVGIGQISSEVPQNLSASRPQDRQFILSSKKLLLSDSGFYLCAWSLPGQGYEQYFGPGTRLTVT.

V usage is TRBV5-1 and J usage is TRBJ2-5, with 9 nucleotides matching TRBD2. TRBJ2-7 matches the DNA end more closely, so the J call is doubtful. Germline CDR1 reads SGHRS; CDR2 reads YFSETQ. The length of the CDR3 is 15 residues. The CDR3 sequence is CASSLELAGTYEQYF. CDR3 bases: TGCGCCAGCAGCTTGGAGCTAGCGGGGACCTACGAGCAGTACTTC.

This chain joins TRBV29-1 and TRBJ1-5; D is ambiguous. V was cut by 4 bases and J by 5 bases, with 15 bases left in between. Germline lookup yields CDR1 SQVTM and CDR2 ANQGSEA. The CDR3 totals 14 residues. The CDR3 DNA is TGCAGCGTTGCAGAGGGAGGTACGGATCAGCCCCAGCATTTT. This codes for CSVAEGGTDQPQHF.

The gene calls are TRBV11-2 and TRBJ2-7; D gene ambiguous. The V end was cut by 3 bases, the J end by 7 bases, with 7 bases between. Germline CDR1 reads SGHAT; CDR2 reads FQNNGV. This CDR3 spans 11 amino acids. The CDR3 reads CASSLTREQYF. In DNA, the CDR3 is TGTGCCAGCAGCTTGACGAGGGAGCAGTACTTC.

The table lists this clone with a few counts. J is TRBJ2-5 and V is TRBV5-6; D ambiguous. CDR1 SGHDT and CDR2 YYEEEE come from the germline V gene. The ends were cut back, 3 bases at V and 4 bases at J, with 13 bases in the middle. The CDR3 loop spans 14 amino acids. The CDR3 protein is CASSWAHLRETQYF. Here the CDR3 DNA reads TGTGCCAGCAGCTGGGCCCACCTCCGAGAGACCCAGTACTTC.

CDR3 region: CASSQDTETLAYGYTF. The CDR3 DNA is TGCGCCAGCAGCCAAGATACGGAAACCCTAGCCTATGGCTACACCTTC. The rearrangement links TRBV4-1 to TRBJ1-2; D ambiguous. The CDR3 covers 16 residues. V was trimmed by 0 bases and J by 4 bases, leaving 15 bases between them. CDR1 is MGHRA, CDR2 YSYEKL, per germline.

The chain is built from TRBV9 and TRBJ2-2, with D possibly matching TRBD2 (5 bases). This CDR3 spans 16 amino acids. Trimming stripped 0 bases from V and 1 base from J, with 10 bases between. Germline-derived CDR1 and CDR2 are SGDLS and YYNGEE. This CDR3 is CASSVGGDQNTGELFF. Here the CDR3 DNA reads TGTGCCAGCAGCGTAGGGGGAGACCAGAACACCGGGGAGCTGTTTTTT.

The rearrangement links TRBV5-1 to TRBJ2-1; possible D gene TRBD2, 6 bases. The V gene lost 1 base and the J gene lost 5 bases, with 10 bases spanning the gap. This CDR3 region has 14 residues. CDR1 and CDR2 (germline): SGHRS, YFSETQ. The CDR3 here is CASSLTAGNNEQFF. In DNA, the CDR3 is TGCGCCAGCAGCTTGACGGCGGGAAACAATGAGCAGTTCTTC.